The rows below give T cell receptor beta chains drawn from one sample of a study of T cell changes during pregnancy in multiple sclerosis. Assay used: immunoSEQ multiplex PCR; TCRdb lists only in-frame clones, some missing. The table shows around 67,000 clones, with roughly 90% occurring only once. This specimen was peripheral blood, taken in the first trimester of pregnancy. All receptors derive from a female donor with multiple sclerosis, enrolled in a pregnancy study. Each CDR3 is given with its conserved first and last residue.

>TRBV28|TRBJ2-3
CASSPRTSVPKDTQYF
>TRBV10-3|TRBJ2-5
CATDRGEASGNGATQYF
>TRBV7-9|TRBJ2-5
CASSLGQGIQETQYF
>TRBV7-8|TRBJ1-2
CASSIYIPRGFYGYTF
>TRBV7-7|TRBJ1-5
CASSLGHPGNSNQPQHF
>TRBV7-6|TRBJ2-3
CASSLVSSSDTQYF
>TRBV5-1|TRBJ2-1
CASRTGDNSYNEQFF
>TRBV4-3|TRBJ2-3
CASSQDPAAKLTDTQYF
>TRBV7-9|TRBJ2-1
CASGPGPSYNEQFF
>TRBV4-3|TRBJ2-7
CASGRDRDHEQYF
>TRBV29-1|TRBJ1-5
CSVVQGNGNQPQHF
>TRBV5-1|TRBJ1-1
CASSLAQGGTEAFF
>TRBV27|TRBJ2-7
CASSSGTSTYEQYF
>TRBV7-9|TRBJ2-1
CASSPRDSFNNEQFF
>TRBV6-5|TRBJ2-7
CASSAASGTEQYF
>TRBV7-3|TRBJ2-7
CASSPLGGGPHYEQYF
>TRBV7-3|TRBJ2-5
CASSPGQKETQYF
>TRBV5-4|TRBJ2-1
CASSLEGSYNEQFF
>TRBV19|TRBJ1-1
CASSLLGRNTEAFF
>TRBV11-2|TRBJ1-1
CASSLAKWDRRNTEAFF
>TRBV13|TRBJ1-1
CASSLGTVNTEAFF
>TRBV18|TRBJ1-5
CASSQDRDQPQHF
>TRBV2|TRBJ2-7
CASNRGWDRIPEQYF
>TRBV7-9|TRBJ2-7
CASSRLMGTGSYEQYF
>TRBV25-1|TRBJ1-3
CASSEYGGAGNTIYF
>TRBV15|TRBJ1-1
CATSRDWGGNTEAFF
>TRBV27|TRBJ1-5
CASSLLTGGNQPQHF
>TRBV9|TRBJ2-2
CASSRGLAGSGGELFF
>TRBV11-3|TRBJ1-2
CASSLTWDREDGYTF
>TRBV27|TRBJ2-5
CASSARQGAWETQYF
>TRBV5-4|TRBJ2-1
CASSAGLAGNNEQFF
>TRBV27|TRBJ1-4
CASSFQGGSNEKLFF
>TRBV9|TRBJ2-2
CASSVAQGAPTGELFF
>TRBV18|TRBJ1-3
CASSPTSSGNTIYF
>TRBV7-9|TRBJ1-5
CASSQTGNGNQPQHF
>TRBV27|TRBJ1-1
CASSPGTGRPVMNTEAFF
>TRBV10-3|TRBJ2-3
CAISGSVADRDTQYF
>TRBV29-1|TRBJ1-2
CSVRPISGPQASYGYTF
>TRBV7-2|TRBJ2-3
CASSLDRLSPPSTDTQYF
>TRBV19|TRBJ2-3
CASSKGGATDTQYF
>TRBV25-1|TRBJ2-5
CASSDLRDRAISETQYF
>TRBV27|TRBJ1-3
CASSFTGEFSGNTIYF
>TRBV6-1|TRBJ1-1
CASNIDRDTEAFF
>TRBV29-1|TRBJ2-1
CSGERGYNEQFF
>TRBV18|TRBJ2-3
CASSLLGLGGTDTQYF
>TRBV10-3|TRBJ2-5
CAISSQDTQETQYF
>TRBV4-1|TRBJ2-5
CASSQDYGRGETQYF
>TRBV25-1|TRBJ2-1
CASSDPSGRNYNEQFF
>TRBV9|TRBJ2-1
CASSVVAGGSMGYNEQFF
>TRBV4-1|TRBJ2-3
CASSASIIAASTVGTDTQYF
>TRBV4-3|TRBJ2-2
CASSQDAAGVGGELFF
>TRBV2|TRBJ2-7
CASSEGGLAGSEQYF